The rows below give T cell receptor beta chains drawn from one sample of a study of lymphopenia after photon versus proton radiotherapy. Data came from immunoSEQ multiplex PCR; TCRdb stores just in-frame clones and leaves some out. The data show some 26,000 clones, about four fifths seen once. This material consisted of peripheral blood, taken from a patient treated with photon-based radiotherapy. The receptors were gathered from a man in his fifties with gastric cancer. Both conserved end residues are part of each CDR3. The D gene is left open where the match is weak. Some rows mark clone size as missing; the rest say once, few, many or name a class of expanded clone.

v_call	j_call	d_call	clone_size	cdr3_nt	cdr3_aa
TRBV6-6	TRBJ2-2	TRBD1	NA	TGTGCCAGCAGTTACTCCACGACAGGGTATGCGGGGGAGCTGTTTTTT	CASSYSTTGYAGELFF
TRBV6-1	TRBJ1-4	NA	few	TGTGCCAGCAGTGAAAACATCTTATCAACTAATGAAAAACTGTTTTTT	CASSENILSTNEKLFF
TRBV5-8	TRBJ1-6	NA	NA	TGTGCCAGCAGCTTGGAGCGGGGGAGCTCCTATAATTCACCCCTCCACTTT	CASSLERGSSYNSPLHF
TRBV10-3	TRBJ2-2	NA	NA	TGTGCCGCCGGAGGACTCTTGAACACCGGGGAGCTGTTTTTT	CAAGGLLNTGELFF
TRBV4-2	TRBJ1-1	NA	NA	TGTGCCAGCAGCCAGAAGGGCAACACTGAAGCTTTCTTT	CASSQKGNTEAFF
TRBV29-1	TRBJ1-5	TRBD1	NA	TGCAGCGTTGAAGAAGGGACAGCCCAGCATTTT	CSVEEGTAQHF
TRBV6-5	TRBJ1-3	NA	medium-sized	TGTGCCAGCAGTTACAGCAGGGGTCCTGGAAACACCATATATTTT	CASSYSRGPGNTIYF
TRBV11-2	TRBJ2-5	NA	NA	TGTGCCAGCAGCTTAGATGGGCCCGAAGAGACCCAGTACTTC	CASSLDGPEETQYF
TRBV9	TRBJ1-2	TRBD1	NA	TGTGCCAGCAGCGCCCGGACAGGGGATGGCTACACCTTC	CASSARTGDGYTF
TRBV5-1	TRBJ2-5	TRBD1	NA	TGCGCCAGCAGCTCTCCGGGACAGGGAGAAGAGACCCAGTACTTC	CASSSPGQGEETQYF
TRBV11-2	TRBJ2-3	TRBD2	NA	TGTGCCAGCAGCTCCGGGACTAGGGCCACAGATACGCAGTATTTT	CASSSGTRATDTQYF
TRBV15	TRBJ1-5	TRBD1	NA	TGTGCCACCAGCAGAGATTCGGTAGGACAGGGGCGAGATCAGCCCCAGCATTTT	CATSRDSVGQGRDQPQHF
TRBV5-1	TRBJ1-2	NA	NA	TGCGCCAGCAGCTTGACGGACAGTAACTATGGCTACACCTTC	CASSLTDSNYGYTF
TRBV7-8	TRBJ1-5	NA	NA	TGTGCCAGCAGCCGGCGACGGAATGATCAGCCCCAGCATTTT	CASSRRRNDQPQHF
TRBV30	TRBJ1-5	TRBD1	NA	TGTGCCTGGAGCGATCCGGGACAGTATAATCAGCCCCAGCATTTT	CAWSDPGQYNQPQHF
TRBV20-1	TRBJ1-2	NA	NA	TGCAGTGCTGGGGGGGGATATGGCTACACCTTC	CSAGGGYGYTF
TRBV6-5	TRBJ1-3	NA	NA	TGTGCCAGCAGTTACTCGAGACCAAGCTCTGGAAACACCATATATTTT	CASSYSRPSSGNTIYF
TRBV5-1	TRBJ1-1	TRBD1	once	TGCGCCAGCAGCTTGGTACAGGGGGCGGTCAGGAACACTGAAGCTTTCTTT	CASSLVQGAVRNTEAFF
TRBV6-5	TRBJ2-1	NA	NA	TGTGCCAGCAGTCGCCGGGATCAATACAATGAGCAGTTCTTC	CASSRRDQYNEQFF
TRBV5-8	TRBJ1-6	NA	few	TGTGCCAGCAGCTTAGGAGGGGCACGGAATTCACCCCTCCACTTT	CASSLGGARNSPLHF
TRBV6-1	TRBJ1-6	NA	NA	TGTGCCAGCAGTGCTGGACCTTATAATTCACCCCTCCACTTT	CASSAGPYNSPLHF
TRBV19	TRBJ2-2	TRBD1	NA	TGTGCCAGTAGTCCACAGGGGATACAGAACACCGGGGAGCTGTTTTTT	CASSPQGIQNTGELFF
TRBV2	TRBJ2-2	NA	NA	TGTGCCAGCAGTGAACAGGGGCTGCACACCGGGGAGCTGTTTTTT	CASSEQGLHTGELFF
TRBV9	TRBJ2-3	TRBD2	once	TGTGCCAGCATGCGGGGGGGTAGCACAGATACGCAGTATTTT	CASMRGGSTDTQYF
TRBV2	TRBJ2-3	TRBD2	NA	TGTGCCAGCAGTGCTAGCGGGGGGGCTCATACGCAGTATTTT	CASSASGGAHTQYF
TRBV10-3	TRBJ2-2	NA	NA	TGTGCCATCAGTGCCTTTAGGGGGGTGAACACCGGGGAGCTGTTTTTT	CAISAFRGVNTGELFF
TRBV2	TRBJ1-5	TRBD1	few	TGTGCCAGCAGTTGGGACAGGGAACAGCCCCAGCATTTT	CASSWDREQPQHF
TRBV6-1	TRBJ1-6	NA	few	TGTGCCAGCTCGTGGGGGGAAACCTATAATTCACCCCTCCACTTT	CASSWGETYNSPLHF
TRBV5-6	TRBJ1-3	TRBD1	NA	TGTGCCAGCAGGCGGACAGGGGACGGAAACACCATATATTTT	CASRRTGDGNTIYF
TRBV7-3	TRBJ2-3	TRBD2	NA	TGTGCCAGCAGCCGTACTAGCGATTTTGCAGATACGCAGTATTTT	CASSRTSDFADTQYF
TRBV5-1	TRBJ1-1	NA	NA	TGCGCCAGCTTAGGGGGTACCGGGGTGAACACTGAAGCTTTCTTT	CASLGGTGVNTEAFF
TRBV10-3	TRBJ1-6	NA	few	TGTGCCATAAGACAGGAAGTCGATAATTCACCCCTCCACTTT	CAIRQEVDNSPLHF
TRBV4-1	TRBJ1-1	NA	NA	TGCGCCAGCAGCCAAGTCGGGGAGACTGAAGCTTTCTTT	CASSQVGETEAFF
TRBV5-1	TRBJ2-5	NA	NA	TGCGCCAGCAGCTTGGGCGCGGGCGCGACCCAGTACTTC	CASSLGAGATQYF
TRBV7-2	TRBJ1-5	NA	NA	TGTGCCAGCAGCCAGACGGTGAATCAGCCCCAGCATTTT	CASSQTVNQPQHF
TRBV6-5	TRBJ2-1	NA	NA	TGTGCCAGCAGAATCGCCGGGGCTAACAATGAGCAGTTCTTC	CASRIAGANNEQFF
TRBV7-3	TRBJ2-3	NA	NA	TGTGCCAGCAGCCACCCACAGGGTACGGGAGATACGCAGTATTTT	CASSHPQGTGDTQYF
TRBV5-1	TRBJ2-2	TRBD1	NA	TGCGCCAGCAGCAATCGACAGGGCAGGACCGGGGAGCTGTTTTTT	CASSNRQGRTGELFF
TRBV12-5	TRBJ2-2	NA	NA	TGTGCTAGTGGTCAGAACACCGGGGAGCTGTTTTTT	CASGQNTGELFF
TRBV9	TRBJ1-6	NA	NA	TGTGCCAGCAGCCTAGGGGTGTTGGGTCCACCCCTCCACTTT	CASSLGVLGPPLHF
TRBV7-6	TRBJ2-3	NA	once	TGTGCCAGCAGCTTAGGACCAGATACGCAGTATTTT	CASSLGPDTQYF
TRBV11-3	TRBJ2-1	TRBD2	few	TGTGCCAGCAGCCCTAGCGGGGGGGATTACAATGAGCAGTTCTTC	CASSPSGGDYNEQFF
TRBV9	TRBJ2-1	NA	NA	TGTGCCAGCAGCGACGGAGGGGGCAATGAGCAGTTCTTC	CASSDGGGNEQFF
TRBV15	TRBJ1-2	NA	NA	TGTGCCACCAGCAGAGGAACGGCTAACTATGGCTACACCTTC	CATSRGTANYGYTF
TRBV5-5	TRBJ1-2	NA	NA	TGTGCCAGCACCCCTAGAGGCGACTATGGCTACACCTTC	CASTPRGDYGYTF